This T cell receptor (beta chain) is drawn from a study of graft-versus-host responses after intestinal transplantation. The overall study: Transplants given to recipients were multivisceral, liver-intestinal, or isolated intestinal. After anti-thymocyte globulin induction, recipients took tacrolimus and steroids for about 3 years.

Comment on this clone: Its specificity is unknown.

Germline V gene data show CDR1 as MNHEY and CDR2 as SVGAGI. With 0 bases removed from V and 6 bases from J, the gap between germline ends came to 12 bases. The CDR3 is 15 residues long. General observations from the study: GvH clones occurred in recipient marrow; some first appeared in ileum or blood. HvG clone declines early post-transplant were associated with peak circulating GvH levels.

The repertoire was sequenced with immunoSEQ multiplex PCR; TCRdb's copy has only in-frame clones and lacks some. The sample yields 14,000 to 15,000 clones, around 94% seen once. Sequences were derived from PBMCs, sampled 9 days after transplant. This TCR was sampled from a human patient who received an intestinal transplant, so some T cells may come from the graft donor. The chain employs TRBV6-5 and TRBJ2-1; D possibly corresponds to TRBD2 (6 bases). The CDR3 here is CASSYSSRGANEQFF. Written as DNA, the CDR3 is TGTGCCAGCAGTTACTCGAGTCGCGGGGCCAATGAGCAGTTCTTC.